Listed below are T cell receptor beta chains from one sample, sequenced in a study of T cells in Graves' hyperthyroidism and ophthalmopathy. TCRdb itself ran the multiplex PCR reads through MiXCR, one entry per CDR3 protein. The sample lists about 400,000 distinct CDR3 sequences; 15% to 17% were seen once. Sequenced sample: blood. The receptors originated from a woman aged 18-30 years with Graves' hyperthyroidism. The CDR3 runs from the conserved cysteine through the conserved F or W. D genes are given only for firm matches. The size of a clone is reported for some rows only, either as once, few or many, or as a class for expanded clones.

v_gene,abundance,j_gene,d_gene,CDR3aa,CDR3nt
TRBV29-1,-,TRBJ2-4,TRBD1,CSVRQGQHIQYF,TGCAGCGTTAGACAGGGGCAGCACATTCAGTACTTC
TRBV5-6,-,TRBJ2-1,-,CASSPPRDNYNERFF,TGTGCCAGCAGTCCTCCGCGGGATAACTACAATGAGCGGTTCTTC
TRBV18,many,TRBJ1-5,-,CASSPRTADSNQPQHF,TGTGCCAGCTCACCAAGGACAGCTGATAGCAATCAGCCCCAGCATTTT
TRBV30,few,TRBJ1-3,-,CAGDAYSGNTIYF,TGTGCCGGGGACGCCTACTCTGGAAACACCATATATTTT
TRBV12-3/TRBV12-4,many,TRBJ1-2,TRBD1,CASSSGGFGYTF,TGTGCCAGCAGTTCAGGGGGTTTTGGCTACACCTTC
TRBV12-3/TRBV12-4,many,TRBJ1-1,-,CASSRPGQNTEAFF,TGTGCCAGCAGTCGCCCTGGACAGAACACTGAAGCTTTCTTT
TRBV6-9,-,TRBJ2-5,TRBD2,CASNKALAGAQETQYF,TGTGCCAGCAATAAGGCCCTAGCGGGGGCTCAAGAGACCCAGTACTTC
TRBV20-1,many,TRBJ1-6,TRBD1,CSAREGGQARSPLHF,TGCAGTGCTAGAGAGGGGGGACAGGCTCGGTCACCCCTCCACTTT
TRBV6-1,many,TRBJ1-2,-,CASTGPGRDGYTF,TGTGCCAGCACCGGTCCAGGGAGGGATGGCTACACCTTC
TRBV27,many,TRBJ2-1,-,CASREDADNEQFF,TGTGCCAGCAGAGAGGACGCCGACAATGAGCAGTTCTTC
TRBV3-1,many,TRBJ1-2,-,CASSQTRSYGYTF,TGTGCCAGCAGCCAGACCAGATCCTATGGCTACACCTTC
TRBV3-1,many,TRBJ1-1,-,CASSQRAGLGTEAFF,TGTGCCAGCAGCCAGAGGGCTGGGCTGGGGACTGAAGCTTTCTTT
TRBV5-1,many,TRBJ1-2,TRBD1,CASSTGQGRNYGYTF,TGCGCCAGCAGCACCGGACAGGGACGGAACTATGGCTACACCTTC
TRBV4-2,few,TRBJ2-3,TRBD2,CASRNRAGGPPDTQYF,TGTGCCAGCCGGAACAGAGCGGGGGGGCCCCCAGATACGCAGTATTTT
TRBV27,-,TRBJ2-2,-,CASRPGAPTGELFF,TGTGCCAGCAGGCCAGGGGCCCCCACCGGGGAACTGTTTTTT
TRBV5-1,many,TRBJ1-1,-,CASTYLKLTEAFF,TGCGCCAGCACCTACTTGAAACTCACTGAAGCTTTCTTT
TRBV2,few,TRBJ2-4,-,CARYRGAQAKNIQYF,TGTGCCAGATATAGGGGGGCGCAGGCCAAAAACATTCAGTACTTC
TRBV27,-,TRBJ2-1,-,CASSLWNRELYNEQFF,TGTGCCAGCAGTTTATGGAACCGGGAGCTCTACAATGAGCAGTTCTTC
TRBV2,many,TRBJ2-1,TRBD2,CASKRAGEYNEQFF,TGTGCCAGCAAAAGAGCGGGGGAATACAATGAGCAGTTCTTC
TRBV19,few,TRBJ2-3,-,CASSTRYSTDTQYF,TGTGCCAGTAGTACTCGGTACTCCACAGATACGCAGTATTTT
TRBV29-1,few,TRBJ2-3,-,CSVVGRNTDTQYF,TGCAGCGTGGTGGGACGGAACACAGATACGCAGTATTTT
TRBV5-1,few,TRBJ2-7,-,CASSLGLAASYSHEQYF,TGCGCCAGCAGCTTGGGTCTAGCCGCCTCGTACTCCCACGAGCAGTACTTC
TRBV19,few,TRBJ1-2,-,CASSGRGDYGYTF,TGTGCCAGTAGCGGAAGGGGCGACTATGGCTACACCTTC
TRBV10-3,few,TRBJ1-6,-,CAISEWGSGDSPLHF,TGTGCCATCAGTGAGTGGGGGTCTGGGGATTCACCCCTCCACTTT